This TCR beta chain appears in the sequencing data of a study of T cells expressing NK-cell markers (TCRdb year 2020). Regarding the research as a whole: TCR beta-chain repertoires were profiled in sorted CD3+CD56+NKG2C+, CD3+CD56+NKG2C- and CD3+CD56-NKG2C+ T-cell subsets from about 8 donors. The eight sequenced donors were randomly selected healthy volunteers, three men and five women. Seven of the eight sequenced donors were HCMV-seropositive and one was HCMV-seronegative. The libraries were sequenced on Illumina HiSeq 2000/2500, MiSeq or NextSeq, producing 2 x 150 bp reads. Paper-wide results and their limitations: Those dominant clonotypes were again the most abundant among CD3+CD56-NKG2C+ cells in several donors, at roughly 25-60.1%. It remained unclear whether the expanded NKG2C-expressing T cell clones were specific for HCMV antigens. In over 5 donors, the dominant CD3+CD56+NKG2C+ clonotypes were among the top 10 CD8+ clonotypes and accounted for roughly 1.0-8% of CD8+ T cells.

The instrument was an Illumina HiSeq 2000. 5'RACE template switching, by which a universal primer site and unique molecular identifiers were added, was used to make TCR beta cDNA libraries. Synthesis of cDNA was primed from the TCR beta constant segment and was followed by two consecutive PCR amplification steps. The paper's data handling went like this. MIGEC was used to demultiplex reads and group the reads by UMI, and MiTCR was used to assemble and quantify clonotypes. To remove erroneous sequences, TCR cDNA sequences were retained only when supported by two or more reads. The tcR package was used for downstream repertoire analysis, with clonotypes matched between fractions based on CDR3 nucleotide sequence plus V segment. VDJmatch was used to annotate antigen specificity against VDJdb, with one amino acid substitution in CDR3 allowed. TCRdb reprocessed the reads; each CDR3 protein sequence makes one entry, and DNA is unavailable. The V and J calls and clone size are TCRdb's, not the authors'. This sample's table lists about 550,000 distinct CDR3 sequences. The ten largest clones capture around 3.3% of the sample.

Including the terminal cysteine and phenylalanine, the CDR3 comprises 11 residues. No DNA has been recorded. Looking up the germline V gene yields CDR1 SGHRS and CDR2 YFSETQ. A remark on this clonotype: It has no known antigen specificity.

HCMV-specific IgG was detected in serum with a commercial ELISA kit to determine HCMV serostatus. Ficoll density gradient centrifugation was used to isolate peripheral blood mononuclear cells from blood. Sequencing was carried out using blood T cells: a sorted CD56 or NKG2C T cell subset, CD4+ or CD8+ T cells, or bulk PBMC T cells (not recorded which). Here the chain combines TRBV5-1 and TRBJ1-4. The TCR sequence derives from a man aged 18 to 29 in good health. Donor details come from another sample of the same person, matched by shared clones. The CDR3 in this case is CASRLNEKLFF.